This T cell receptor (beta chain) was identified in a study of post-analysis software for immune sequencing data. Across the study: Disease trajectories encompassed relapsing-remitting, secondary progressive and progressive-relapsing multiple sclerosis. Overall study results and limits: The F measure placed samples prepared in the same batch into strongly shared clusters. Significantly lower normalized Chao1 diversity was seen in multiple sclerosis patients than in controls. Elevated frequency relative to controls characterized several TRBV segments in patients, TRBV5-6, TRBV5-1 and TRBV20-1 among them.

Included in the TCR beta cDNA libraries were unique molecular identifiers. Some 540,000 cDNA molecules were obtained from roughly 1.1 to 9.2 million T cells. TCRdb called the PCR reads again in MiXCR, with one record for every CDR3 protein. Of roughly 670,000 distinct CDR3 sequences listed, approximately 59% were seen once; the top ten hold around 10%. Remarks on this clonotype: Its antigen is currently unknown.

The germline gives CDR1 SGHRS, CDR2 YFSETQ. The CDR3 runs to 15 residues. V lost 4 bases and J 2 bases, leaving 15 bases between the germline ends. The clonotype comes from a girl under 10 years old with multiple sclerosis. Sequencing was done on a sample of blood. The chain carries TRBV5-1 and TRBJ2-5; maybe TRBD1 (6 bases). CDR3 protein: CASSQLGAGQETQYF. The DNA for the CDR3 is TGCGCCAGCAGCCAGTTGGGGGCAGGTCAAGAGACCCAGTACTTC.